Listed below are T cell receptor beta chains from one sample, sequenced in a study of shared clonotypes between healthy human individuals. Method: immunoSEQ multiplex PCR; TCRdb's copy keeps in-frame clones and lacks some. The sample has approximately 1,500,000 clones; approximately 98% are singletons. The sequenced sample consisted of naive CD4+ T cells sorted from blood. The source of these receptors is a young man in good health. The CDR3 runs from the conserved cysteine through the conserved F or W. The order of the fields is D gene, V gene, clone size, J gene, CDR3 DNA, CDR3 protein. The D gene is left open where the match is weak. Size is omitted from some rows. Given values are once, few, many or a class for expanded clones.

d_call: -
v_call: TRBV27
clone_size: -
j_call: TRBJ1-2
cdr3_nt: TGTGCCAGCAGCCCGTTCTTGGGCCCACTCTATGGCTACACCTTC
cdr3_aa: CASSPFLGPLYGYTF

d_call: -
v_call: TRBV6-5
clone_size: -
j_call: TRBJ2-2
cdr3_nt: TGTGCCAGCAGTTACTTTGGCGGGATCACCGGGGAGCTGTTTTTT
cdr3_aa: CASSYFGGITGELFF

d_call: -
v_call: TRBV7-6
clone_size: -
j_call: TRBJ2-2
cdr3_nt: TGTGCCAGCAGCTTTGTTCAGGACGGGGAGCTGTTTTTT
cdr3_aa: CASSFVQDGELFF

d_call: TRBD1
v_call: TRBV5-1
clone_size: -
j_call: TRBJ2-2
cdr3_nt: TGCGCCAGCAGCTCCGGGACAGTGAACACCGGGGAGCTGTTTTTT
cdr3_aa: CASSSGTVNTGELFF

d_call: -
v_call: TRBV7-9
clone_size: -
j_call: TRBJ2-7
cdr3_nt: TGTGCCAGCAGCAGAACGGGGAACTACGAGCAGTACTTC
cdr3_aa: CASSRTGNYEQYF

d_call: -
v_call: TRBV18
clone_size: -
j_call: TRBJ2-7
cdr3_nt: TGTGCCAGCTCCCCTAGCCGACTACCCGGTTACGAGCAGTACTTC
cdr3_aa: CASSPSRLPGYEQYF

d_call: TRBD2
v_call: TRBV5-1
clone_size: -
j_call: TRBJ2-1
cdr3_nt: TGCGCCAGCTCTACTAGCGGACCTCACAATGAGCAGTTCTTC
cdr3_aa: CASSTSGPHNEQFF

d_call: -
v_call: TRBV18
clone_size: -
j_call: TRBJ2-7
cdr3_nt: TGTGCCAGCTCACCAGGTTCTAGGCGAGGGTACGAGCAGTACTTC
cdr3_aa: CASSPGSRRGYEQYF

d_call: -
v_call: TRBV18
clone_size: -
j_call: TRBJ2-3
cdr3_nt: TGTGCCAGCTCTCGCAGGGACCGAGGGCTCACAGATACGCAGTATTTT
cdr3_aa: CASSRRDRGLTDTQYF

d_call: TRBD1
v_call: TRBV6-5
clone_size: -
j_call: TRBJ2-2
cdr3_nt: TGTGCCAGCAGCAAAACAGGGGGCTTGACCGGGGAGCTGTTTTTT
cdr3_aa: CASSKTGGLTGELFF

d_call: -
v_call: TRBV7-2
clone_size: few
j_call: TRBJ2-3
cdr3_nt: TGTGCCAGCAGCTTTGGGTCAGATACGCAGTATTTT
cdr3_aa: CASSFGSDTQYF

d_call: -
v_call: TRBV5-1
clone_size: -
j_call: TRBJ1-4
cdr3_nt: TGCGCCAGCAGCTCGAATGAAAAACTGTTTTTT
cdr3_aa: CASSSNEKLFF

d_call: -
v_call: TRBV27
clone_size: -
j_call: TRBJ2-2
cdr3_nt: TGTGCCAGCAGTTTTTGGGCCGGGGAGCTGTTTTTT
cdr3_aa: CASSFWAGELFF

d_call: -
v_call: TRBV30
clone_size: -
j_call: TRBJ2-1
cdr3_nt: TGTGCCTGGAGCCCCCGGGGGTCTGAGCAGTTCTTC
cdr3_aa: CAWSPRGSEQFF

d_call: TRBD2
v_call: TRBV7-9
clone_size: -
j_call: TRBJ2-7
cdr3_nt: TGTGCCAGCAGCTCTAGCGGGAGGGAATACGAGCAGTACTTC
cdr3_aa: CASSSSGREYEQYF

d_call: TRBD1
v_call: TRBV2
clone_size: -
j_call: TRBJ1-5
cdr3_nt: TGTGCCAGCGGCGGCCGGTCGTGGGACAGAGATCAGCCCCAGCATTTT
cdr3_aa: CASGGRSWDRDQPQHF

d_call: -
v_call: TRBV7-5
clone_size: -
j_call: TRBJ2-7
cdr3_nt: TGTGCCAGCAGCTTAGACGGGACATGGGGCCAGTACGAGCAGTACTTC
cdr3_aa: CASSLDGTWGQYEQYF

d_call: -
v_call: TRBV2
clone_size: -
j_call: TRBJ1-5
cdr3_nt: TGTGCCAGCAGTGCCCCCGGCGGCAATCAGCCCCAGCATTTT
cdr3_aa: CASSAPGGNQPQHF

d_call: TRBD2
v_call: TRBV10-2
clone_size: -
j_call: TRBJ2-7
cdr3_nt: TGCGCCAGCAGTGAGTCGAAGAGGGGACTAGCGGGAACCTACGAGCAGTACTTC
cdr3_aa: CASSESKRGLAGTYEQYF

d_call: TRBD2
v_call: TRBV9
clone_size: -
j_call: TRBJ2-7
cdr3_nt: TGTGCCAGCAGCGTGACTAGCGGCGCCTACGAGCAGTACTTC
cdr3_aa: CASSVTSGAYEQYF

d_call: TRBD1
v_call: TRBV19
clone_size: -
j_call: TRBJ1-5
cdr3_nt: TGTGCCAGTAGTACCCAACCGGGACAGGAGGGTAGCAATCAGCCCCAGCATTTT
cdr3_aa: CASSTQPGQEGSNQPQHF

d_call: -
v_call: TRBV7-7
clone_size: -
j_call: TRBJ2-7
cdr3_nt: TGTGCCAGCAGCTTATCAGGGCCCTGGGACGAGCAGTACTTC
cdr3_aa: CASSLSGPWDEQYF

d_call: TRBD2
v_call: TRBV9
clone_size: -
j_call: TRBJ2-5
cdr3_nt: TGTGCCAGCAGCCAACTAGCGGGAGTAGCGGAGACCCAGTACTTC
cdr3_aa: CASSQLAGVAETQYF

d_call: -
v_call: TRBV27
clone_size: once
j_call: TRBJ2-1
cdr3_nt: TGTGCCAGCAGGCCTGCCAGTTACAATGAGCAGTTCTTC
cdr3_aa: CASRPASYNEQFF

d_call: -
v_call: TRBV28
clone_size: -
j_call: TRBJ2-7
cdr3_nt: TGTGCCAGCAGTTATTCGGTCAGCTCCTACGAGCAGTACTTC
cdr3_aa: CASSYSVSSYEQYF

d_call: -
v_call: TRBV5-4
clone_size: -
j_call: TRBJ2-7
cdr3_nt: TGTGCCAGCAGATCAGGGACCTACCCCGGCGAGCAGTACTTC
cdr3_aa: CASRSGTYPGEQYF

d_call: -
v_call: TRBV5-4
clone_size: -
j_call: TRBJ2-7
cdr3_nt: TGTGCCACCACCCAGACAACCGAGTACGAGCAGTACTTC
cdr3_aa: CATTQTTEYEQYF

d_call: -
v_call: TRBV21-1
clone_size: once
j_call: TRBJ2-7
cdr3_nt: TGTGCCAGCAGCAAAGAATACCCGGGACAGGGAGGTGGTAAGATCTACGAGCAGTACTTC
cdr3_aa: CASSKEYPGQGGGKIYEQYF

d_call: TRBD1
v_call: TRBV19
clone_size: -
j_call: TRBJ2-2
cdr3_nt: TGTGCCAGTAGTAGGACAGGGAACCCGAGGGAGCTGTTTTTT
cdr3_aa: CASSRTGNPRELFF

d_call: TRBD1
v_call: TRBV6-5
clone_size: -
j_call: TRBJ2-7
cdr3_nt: TGTGCCAGCAGTCAGGGGCGGGACAGGGCGTTCGAGCAGTACTTC
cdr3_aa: CASSQGRDRAFEQYF

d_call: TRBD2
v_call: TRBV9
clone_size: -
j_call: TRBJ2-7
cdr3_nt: TGTGCCAGCAGCGTAGGAGGACTAGCGGGAGTTGAGCAGTACTTC
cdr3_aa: CASSVGGLAGVEQYF

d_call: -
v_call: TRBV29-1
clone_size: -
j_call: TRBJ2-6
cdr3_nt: TGCAGCGTTGCAGGGGGGGAAGACGTCCTGACTTTC
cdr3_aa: CSVAGGEDVLTF

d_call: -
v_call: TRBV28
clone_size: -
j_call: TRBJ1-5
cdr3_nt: TGTGCCAGCAGTTCGACAGCTAGCAATCAGCCCCAGCATTTT
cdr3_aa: CASSSTASNQPQHF

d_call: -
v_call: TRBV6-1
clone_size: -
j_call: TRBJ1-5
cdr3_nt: TGTGCCAGCAGTGAAGGGTCGGGGGCTAGCAATCAGCCCCAGCATTTT
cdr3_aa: CASSEGSGASNQPQHF

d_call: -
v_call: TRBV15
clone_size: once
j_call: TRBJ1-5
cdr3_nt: TGTGCCACCAGCAGAGGTGACAGCTATAGCAATCAGCCCCAGCATTTT
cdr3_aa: CATSRGDSYSNQPQHF

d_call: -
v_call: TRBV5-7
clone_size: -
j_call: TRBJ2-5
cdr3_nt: TGTGCCAGCAGCTTGGAAACCACCAGGGGTGGCCGGGGGGAGACCCAGTACTTC
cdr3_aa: CASSLETTRGGRGETQYF

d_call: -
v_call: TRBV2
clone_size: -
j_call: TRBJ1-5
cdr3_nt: TGTGCCAGTGGGCGACAGACCTATAGCAATCAGCCCCAGCATTTT
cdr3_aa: CASGRQTYSNQPQHF

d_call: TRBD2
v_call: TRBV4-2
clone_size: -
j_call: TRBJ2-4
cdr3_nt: TGTGCCAGCAGCCAAGATGTGCGGGAGGATGACAAAAACATTCAGTACTTC
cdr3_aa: CASSQDVREDDKNIQYF

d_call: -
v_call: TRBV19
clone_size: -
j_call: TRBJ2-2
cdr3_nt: TGTGCCAGTAGTATACACAGCCCGGCGGGGGAGCTGTTTTTT
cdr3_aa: CASSIHSPAGELFF

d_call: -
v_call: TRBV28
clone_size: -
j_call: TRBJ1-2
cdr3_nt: TGTGCCAGCACCATACTACGGTGGGGCCTTGCTAACTATGGCTACACCTTC
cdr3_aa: CASTILRWGLANYGYTF

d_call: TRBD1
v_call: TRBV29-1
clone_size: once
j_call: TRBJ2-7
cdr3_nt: TGCAGCGTCGCTATGCGGGACAGGGTATCCGAGCAGTACTTC
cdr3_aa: CSVAMRDRVSEQYF

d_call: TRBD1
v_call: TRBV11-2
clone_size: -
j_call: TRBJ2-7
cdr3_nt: TGTGCCAGCAGCTTAGCTCCTCCTGGGACAGGGGACGGGGAGCAGTACTTC
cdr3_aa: CASSLAPPGTGDGEQYF

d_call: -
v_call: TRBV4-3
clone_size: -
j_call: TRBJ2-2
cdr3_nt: TGCGCCAGCAGCCACTATAATAGCGGACAGGCCGGGGAGCTGTTTTTT
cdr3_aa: CASSHYNSGQAGELFF

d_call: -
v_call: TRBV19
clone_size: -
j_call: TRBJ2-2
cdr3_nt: TGTGCCAGTAGCAAACAGCTTTCCGGGGAGCTGTTTTTT
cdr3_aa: CASSKQLSGELFF

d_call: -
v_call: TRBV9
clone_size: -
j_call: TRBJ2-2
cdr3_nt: TGTGCCAGCAGCGTTGTGCGGAACACCGGGGAGCTGTTTTTT
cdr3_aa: CASSVVRNTGELFF

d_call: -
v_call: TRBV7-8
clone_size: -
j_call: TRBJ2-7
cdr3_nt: TGTGCCAGCAGCCCGCGGACAGCAAGCTCCTACGAGCAGTACTTC
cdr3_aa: CASSPRTASSYEQYF

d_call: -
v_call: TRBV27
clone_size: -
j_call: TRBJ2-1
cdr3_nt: TGTGCCAGCAGTTTAAAGGGTACAGCGGCGGAGTTCTTC
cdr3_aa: CASSLKGTAAEFF

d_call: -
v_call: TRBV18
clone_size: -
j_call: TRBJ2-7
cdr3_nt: TGTGCCAGCTTCCAAAGCAGGGGCAGGAGCCCGGGCGAGCAGTACTTC
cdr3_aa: CASFQSRGRSPGEQYF

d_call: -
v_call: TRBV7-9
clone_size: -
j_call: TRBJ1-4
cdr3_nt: TGTGCCAGCAGTTATGGAGGGGGAACTAATGAAAAACTGTTTTTT
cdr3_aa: CASSYGGGTNEKLFF

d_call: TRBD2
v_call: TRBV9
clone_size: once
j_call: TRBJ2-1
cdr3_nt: TGTGCCAGCAGCGGGACACCGGGAGGCAATAATGAGCAGTTCTTC
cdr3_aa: CASSGTPGGNNEQFF

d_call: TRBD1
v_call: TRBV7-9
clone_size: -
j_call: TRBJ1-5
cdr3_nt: TGTGCCAGCTCAACAGGGGGCCGCAATCAGCCCCAGCATTTT
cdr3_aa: CASSTGGRNQPQHF

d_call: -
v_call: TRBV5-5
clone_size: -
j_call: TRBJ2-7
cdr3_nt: TGTGCCAGCAGGGAGCAGGGGCTCTCCTACGAGCAGTACTTC
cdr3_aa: CASREQGLSYEQYF

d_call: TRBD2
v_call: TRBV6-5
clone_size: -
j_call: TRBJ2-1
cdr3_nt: TGTGCCAGCTCGCGGGGGTTCTCCTACAATGAGCAGTTCTTC
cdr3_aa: CASSRGFSYNEQFF

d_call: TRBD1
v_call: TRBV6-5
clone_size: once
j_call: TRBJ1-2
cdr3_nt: TGTGCCAGCAGCTGGGACAGGGGCTATGGCTACACCTTC
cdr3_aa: CASSWDRGYGYTF